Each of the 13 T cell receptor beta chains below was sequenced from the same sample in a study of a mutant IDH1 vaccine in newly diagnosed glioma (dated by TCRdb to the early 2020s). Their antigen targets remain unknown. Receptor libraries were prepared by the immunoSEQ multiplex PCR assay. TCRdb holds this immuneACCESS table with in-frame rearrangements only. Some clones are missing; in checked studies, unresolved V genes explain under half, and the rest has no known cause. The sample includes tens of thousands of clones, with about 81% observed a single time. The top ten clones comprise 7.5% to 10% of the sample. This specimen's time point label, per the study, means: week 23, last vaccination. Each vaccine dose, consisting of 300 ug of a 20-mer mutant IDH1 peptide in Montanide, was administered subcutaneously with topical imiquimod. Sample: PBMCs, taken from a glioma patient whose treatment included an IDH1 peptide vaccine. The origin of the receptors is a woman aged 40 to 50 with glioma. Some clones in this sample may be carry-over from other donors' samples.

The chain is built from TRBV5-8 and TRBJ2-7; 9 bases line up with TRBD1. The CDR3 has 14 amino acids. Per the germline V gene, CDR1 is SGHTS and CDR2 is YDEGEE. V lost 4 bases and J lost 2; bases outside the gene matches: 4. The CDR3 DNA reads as TGTGCCAGCAGCGGCCGGGACAGGGCCTACGAGCAGTACTTC. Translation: CASSGRDRAYEQYF. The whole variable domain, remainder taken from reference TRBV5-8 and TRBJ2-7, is EAGVTQSPTHLIKTRGQQATLRCSPISGHTSVYWYQQALGLGLQFLLWYDEGEERNRGNFPPRFSGRQFPNYSSELNVNALELEDSALYLCASSGRDRAYEQYFGPGTRLTVT.

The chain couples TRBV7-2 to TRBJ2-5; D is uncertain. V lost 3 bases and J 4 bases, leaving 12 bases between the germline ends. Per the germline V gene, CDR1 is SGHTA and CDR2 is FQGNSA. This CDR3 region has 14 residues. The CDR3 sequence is CASSFGLVPETQYF. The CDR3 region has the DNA TGTGCCAGCAGCTTCGGGCTCGTCCCAGAGACCCAGTACTTC.

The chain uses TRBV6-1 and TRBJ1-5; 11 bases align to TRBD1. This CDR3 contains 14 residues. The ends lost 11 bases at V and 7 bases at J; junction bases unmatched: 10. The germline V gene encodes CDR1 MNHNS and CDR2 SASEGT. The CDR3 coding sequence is TGTGCCGCTGGTACGGACAGGGGGCCACAGCCCCAGCATTTT. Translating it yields CAAGTDRGPQPQHF.

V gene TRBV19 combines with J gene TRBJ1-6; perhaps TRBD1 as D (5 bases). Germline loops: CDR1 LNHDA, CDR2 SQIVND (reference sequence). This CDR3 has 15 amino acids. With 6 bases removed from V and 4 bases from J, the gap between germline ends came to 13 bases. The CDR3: CASRERGAYNSPLHF. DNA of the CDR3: TGTGCCAGTAGGGAGAGAGGGGCATATAATTCACCCCTCCACTTT. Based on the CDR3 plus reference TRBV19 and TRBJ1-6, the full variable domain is DGGITQSPKYLFRKEGQNVTLSCEQNLNHDAMYWYRQDPGQGLRLIYYSQIVNDFQKGDIAEGYSVSREKKESFPLTVTSAQKNPTAFYLCASRERGAYNSPLHFGNGTRLTVT.

The CDR3 loop reads CASSPGTNYGYTF. In nucleotides, the CDR3 is TGTGCCAGCTCACCAGGGACTAACTATGGCTACACCTTC. This rearrangement joins TRBV18 to TRBJ1-2, with D uncertain. CDR3 length: 13 amino acids. CDR1 is KGHSH and CDR2 is LQKENI in the germline V gene. The V end lost 2 bases, the J end lost 0 bases, and 4 bases lay between the germline ends.

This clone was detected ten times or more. The CDR3 sequence is CASSPRTGSNSPLHF. DNA for the CDR3: TGTGCCAGCAGTCCTAGGACAGGGAGTAATTCACCCCTCCACTTT. This chain links TRBV6-5 with TRBJ1-6; 8 nucleotides agree with TRBD1. This CDR3 comprises 15 residues. Germline CDR1 and CDR2: MNHEY and SVGAGI. V trimming: 5 bases; J trimming: 6 bases; junction bases outside the gene matches: 6.

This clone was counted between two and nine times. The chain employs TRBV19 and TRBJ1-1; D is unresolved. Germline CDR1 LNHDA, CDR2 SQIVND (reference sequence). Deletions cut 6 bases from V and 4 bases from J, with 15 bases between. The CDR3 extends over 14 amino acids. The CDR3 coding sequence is TGTGCCAGTAGCCCCTTTATACTGGGCACTGAAGCTTTCTTT. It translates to CASSPFILGTEAFF.

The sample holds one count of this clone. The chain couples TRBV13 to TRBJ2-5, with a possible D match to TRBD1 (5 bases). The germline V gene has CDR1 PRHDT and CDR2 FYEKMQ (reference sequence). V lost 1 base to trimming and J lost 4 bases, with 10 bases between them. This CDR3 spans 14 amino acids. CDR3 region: CASSLEGAPETQYF. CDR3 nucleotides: TGTGCCAGCAGCTTAGAAGGGGCACCAGAGACCCAGTACTTC.

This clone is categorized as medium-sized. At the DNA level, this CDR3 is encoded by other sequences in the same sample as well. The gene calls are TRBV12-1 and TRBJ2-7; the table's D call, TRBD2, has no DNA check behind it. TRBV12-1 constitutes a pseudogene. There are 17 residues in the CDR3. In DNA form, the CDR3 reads TGTGCCAGCAGACTTCGCTCGGATGGAGGACTCTCCTACGAGCAGTACTTC. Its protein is CASRLRSDGGLSYEQYF.

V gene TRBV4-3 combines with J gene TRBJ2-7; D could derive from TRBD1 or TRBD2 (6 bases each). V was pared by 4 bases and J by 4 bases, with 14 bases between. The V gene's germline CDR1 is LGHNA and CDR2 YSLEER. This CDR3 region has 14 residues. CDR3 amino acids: CASSRAGGEYEQYF. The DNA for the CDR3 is TGCGCCAGCAGCCGGGCCGGGGGCGAGTACGAGCAGTACTTC.

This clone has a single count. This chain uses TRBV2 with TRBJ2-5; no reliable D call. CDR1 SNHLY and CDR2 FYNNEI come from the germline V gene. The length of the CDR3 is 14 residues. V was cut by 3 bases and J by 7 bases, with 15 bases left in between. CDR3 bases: TGTGCCAGCAGTGAGACTTCGCCCGACGTGACCCAGTACTTC. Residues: CASSETSPDVTQYF.

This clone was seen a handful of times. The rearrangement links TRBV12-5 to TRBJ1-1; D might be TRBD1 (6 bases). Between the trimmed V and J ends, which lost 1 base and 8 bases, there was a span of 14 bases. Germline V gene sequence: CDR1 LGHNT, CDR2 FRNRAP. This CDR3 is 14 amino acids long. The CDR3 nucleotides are TGTGCTAGTGGTTTGGGCAGGGGCTATGGGGAAGCTTTCTTT. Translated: CASGLGRGYGEAFF.

Here the CDR3 reads CASSLVSGQPTYEQYF. The DNA of the CDR3 is TGTGCCAGCAGCTTAGTTTCGGGACAGCCAACCTACGAGCAGTACTTC. The chain combines TRBV7-9 with TRBJ2-7; TRBD1 aligns across 7 bases. The V and J ends lost 1 base and 2 bases, in that order; junction bases with no gene match: 8. This CDR3 region has 16 residues. Germline V CDR1 and CDR2: SEHNR, FQNEAQ (reference sequence).